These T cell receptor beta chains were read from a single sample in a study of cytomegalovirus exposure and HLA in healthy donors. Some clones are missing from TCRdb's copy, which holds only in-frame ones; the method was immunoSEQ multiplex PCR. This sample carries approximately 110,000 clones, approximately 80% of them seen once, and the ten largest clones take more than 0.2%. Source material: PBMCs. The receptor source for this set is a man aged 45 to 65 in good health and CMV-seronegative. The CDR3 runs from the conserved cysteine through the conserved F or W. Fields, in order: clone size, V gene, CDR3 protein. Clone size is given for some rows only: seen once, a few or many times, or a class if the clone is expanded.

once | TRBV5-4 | CASSLGPALAGVDTQYF
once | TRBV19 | CASSIFGAGAFF
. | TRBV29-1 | CSVDSGTQYTGELFF
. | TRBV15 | CATSRDPSPGQGKRDSGNTIYF
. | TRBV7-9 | CSSSWGQETQYF
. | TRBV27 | CASTQLSYNSPLHF
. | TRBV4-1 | CASSQDLTRNNQPQHF
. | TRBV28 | CASRARGGYQPQHF
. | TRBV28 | CASSPPLAGGPTDTQYF
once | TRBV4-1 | CASSVPGGRDTQYF
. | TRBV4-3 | CASSQALHSSGNTIYF
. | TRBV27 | CASRGRGVGEKLFF
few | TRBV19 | CASSGTGEGSGYTF
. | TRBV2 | CASSEDRGPGELFF
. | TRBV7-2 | CASSSSARGRSAYEQYF
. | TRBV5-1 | CASSTGISDEQYF
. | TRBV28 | CASSVPGQGAGANVLTF
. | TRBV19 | CASSPGGSRNTIYF
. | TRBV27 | CASRLSPGHRGGYTF
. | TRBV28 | CASSPPTGQRTQHF
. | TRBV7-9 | CASSLSPGGPLHF
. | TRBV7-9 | CASSLAPTGELFF
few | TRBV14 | CACSHVLTSRWNEQFF
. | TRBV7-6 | CASSLVPLSGETYNEQFF
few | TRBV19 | CASRQGPGTTEAFF
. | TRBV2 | CASSAGEEQPQHF
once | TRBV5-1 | CASSLSGGSIEQYF
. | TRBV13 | CASSLGQGEEKLFF
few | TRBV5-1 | CASSLRTSGRLDEQYF
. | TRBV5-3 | CARIPRGLYLLPYNSPLHF
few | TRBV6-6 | CASSYFRDQGDGYTF
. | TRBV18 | CASSPTQATETQYF
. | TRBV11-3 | CASSLRGLDTDTQYF
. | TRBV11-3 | CASSRGVEGETQYF
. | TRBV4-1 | CASSPSNEGREAFF
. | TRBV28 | CASSFDRMGISSYEQYF
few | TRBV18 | CASSPPGAQGHQPQHF